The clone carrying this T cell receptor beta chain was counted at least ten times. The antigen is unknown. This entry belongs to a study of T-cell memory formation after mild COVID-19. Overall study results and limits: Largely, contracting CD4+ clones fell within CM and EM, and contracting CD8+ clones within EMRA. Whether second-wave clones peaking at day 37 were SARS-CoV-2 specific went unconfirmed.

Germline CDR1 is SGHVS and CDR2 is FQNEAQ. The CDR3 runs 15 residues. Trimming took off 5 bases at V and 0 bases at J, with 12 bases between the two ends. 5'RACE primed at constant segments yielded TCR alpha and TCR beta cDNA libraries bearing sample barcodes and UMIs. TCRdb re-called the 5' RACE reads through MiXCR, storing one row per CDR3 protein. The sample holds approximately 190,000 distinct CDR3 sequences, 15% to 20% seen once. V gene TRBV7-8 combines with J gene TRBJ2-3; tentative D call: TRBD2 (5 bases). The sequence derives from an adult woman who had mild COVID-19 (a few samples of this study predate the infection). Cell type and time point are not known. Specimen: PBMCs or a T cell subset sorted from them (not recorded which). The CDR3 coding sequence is TGTGCCAGCAGCCCTGGACTGACTAGCACAGATACGCAGTATTTT. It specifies CASSPGLTSTDTQYF.